This T cell receptor beta chain was sequenced for a study of T cell responses to AZD1222 COVID-19 vaccine (TCRdb year 2021). With respect to the entire study: AZD1222 recipients with second doses at about 4 weeks or about 12 weeks were pooled, because spike-specific TCR depth and breadth did not differ between schedules. A total of over 230 trial participants underwent TCR sequencing, of whom about 210 had received two doses of AZD1222 and around 25 had received two doses of the MenACWY control vaccine. Trial participants were enrolled into age subgroups of 18-55, 56-69 and 70-plus years, which contained about 150, 28 and 57 TCR-sequenced participants, respectively. Paper-wide results and their limitations: After two AZD1222 doses, both the breadth and the depth of spike-specific TCRs were significantly higher than at day 0 and than in MenACWY recipients. Only six AZD1222 recipients were SARS-CoV-2 seropositive at baseline, limiting conclusions about previously exposed vaccinees. Vaccine-associated CD4 TCRs spanned the whole spike protein, with dominant responses in regions 160-218 and 743-854. In the small 56-69-year group, the increase in depth fell short of significance, most likely because of low power. Participants were mostly white British, with more females than males. The authors suggested clonal diversity may have been underestimated. Because no day 14 peak-response samples were available, the repertoires could be characterized only after the peak T cell response. Nearly half of unique spike-specific TCRs reportedly recognized epitopes outside regions mutated in the B.1.351 and B.1.1.7 variants.

The CDR3 regions of human TCRbeta chains were subjected to immunosequencing. As for the authors' bioinformatics: TCRs in the repertoires were compared against a reference library of SARS-CoV-2-specific TCRs that had been generated with the MIRA antigen-specificity platform. Breadth meant the fraction of unique TCRs that were SARS-CoV-2-associated, whereas depth meant the fraction of total T cells that were SARS-CoV-2-associated. Using the MIRA data, every spike-specific TCR was mapped to the spike region that the TCR reacted to and assigned to either a CD4 or a CD8 class. Log10-transformed breadth and depth values were compared by one-way ANOVA with Sidak's multiple comparisons tests. TCRdb re-hosts the immuneACCESS table, in-frame sequences only. Its copies lack some clones; in the studies checked, an unresolved V gene accounts for under half of them, and the cause for the rest is not known. The V and J calls and clone size are taken from that table; D and trimming were inferred from the DNA. In this sample the table shows fewer than 200,000 clones, over 80% of which occur a single time. The ten largest clonotypes hold less than 1.5% of the sample.

This clone was seen once. What this receptor recognizes is not known. Base quality data are lacking; no much larger clone is found one base away. The sample's time point label, decoded: baseline before first vaccination. Vaccinee samples came from UK trials COV001 and COV002, including a single-blind randomized controlled phase 2/3 trial of AZD1222 (ChAdOx1 nCoV-19) in healthy adults. For TCRbeta chain sequencing, PBMC samples from trial participants were taken at day 0 and at day 28 after the second dose. Trimming takes 5 bases from V and 5 bases from J, and the germline ends sit 12 bases apart. The CDR3 runs 13 residues from the cysteine to the phenylalanine. Only CDR3 DNA remains: 39 bases, in frame from the first base. According to the germline V gene (reference sequence), CDR1 reads SEHNR and CDR2 reads FQNEAQ.

The input for sequencing was peripheral blood, taken on day 0 of AZD1222 vaccination. This receptor chain uses TRBV7-9 and TRBJ1-1; the D gene lacks a confident call. This TCR came from an adult in good health. The sequence in DNA is TGTGCCAGCAGCCCGGGGAGTGGGACTGAAGCTTTCTTT. The resulting protein is CASSPGSGTEAFF.